This TCR beta chain came from a study of OX40 agonist ivuxolimab in advanced cancers. Findings of the study overall: Partial responders at 0.1-3.0 mg/kg had among the lowest clonal expansion. Clones of CD4+ and CD8+ blood T cells grew by week 6 at doses of 0.1 to 3.0 mg/kg.

As to this clone: Its cognate antigen is unknown.

The CDR3 length is 17 residues. V was clipped by 7 bases and J by 3 bases; unmatched bases: 8. CDR1 MGHDK and CDR2 SYGVNS come from the germline V gene. Libraries were prepared by immunoSEQ multiplex PCR; TCRdb keeps only in-frame clonotypes and omits some of them. The data hold around 46,000 clones, with around 88% observed a single time. The input for sequencing was CD4+ or CD8+ T cells sorted from blood, taken in a trial of the OX40 agonist ivuxolimab. The TCR originated in an adult with an advanced solid tumor such as melanoma, head and neck, liver or kidney cancer. V and J are TRBV25-1 and TRBJ2-1; TRBD2 matches 14 bases. The CDR3 coding sequence is TGTGCCAGCACGGGGGGGGGACTAGCGGGAGTCTACAATGAGCAGTTCTTC. It translates to CASTGGGLAGVYNEQFF.